The 11 T cell receptor beta chains below come from one sample, sequenced in a study of blood T cell repertoires in COVID-19. The repertoire was sequenced with immunoSEQ multiplex PCR; TCRdb's copy has only in-frame clones and lacks some. The sample lists about 220,000 clones, roughly 84% occurring once. Sequenced sample: peripheral blood. These receptors were obtained from a man in his forties who had recovered from COVID-19.

The rearrangement joins TRBV19 to TRBJ1-6, with 8 bases aligning to TRBD1. V lost 6 bases to trimming and J lost 5 bases; unmatched junction nucleotides: 3. The germline V gene has CDR1 LNHDA and CDR2 SQIVND (reference sequence). The CDR3 contains 14 residues. CDR3: CASRGQANNSPLHF. The CDR3 coding sequence is TGTGCCAGTAGGGGACAGGCCAATAATTCACCCCTCCACTTT.

The J gene is TRBJ1-1, the V gene TRBV25-1, with D uncertain. This CDR3 spans 13 amino acids. The germline V and J ends were trimmed by 6 bases and 1 base, with 9 bases remaining between them. Germline V gene sequence: CDR1 MGHDK, CDR2 SYGVNS. The CDR3 DNA follows: TGTGCCAGCAGGGGCGCAGCGAACACTGAAGCTTTCTTT. This gives the protein CASRGAANTEAFF.

The chain couples TRBV19 to TRBJ2-3; a possible D gene is TRBD1 (5 bases). The CDR3 loop spans 14 amino acids. Germline V lookup: CDR1 LNHDA, CDR2 SQIVND (reference sequence). V lost 4 bases and J 4 bases, leaving 12 bases between the germline ends. The DNA for the CDR3 is TGTGCCAGTAGTAGGGGCAGAGGACCAGATACGCAGTATTTT. It translates to CASSRGRGPDTQYF.

The chain links TRBV19 to TRBJ1-1; a weak D match, TRBD1 (6 bases). Trimming stripped 2 bases from V and 3 bases from J, with 13 bases between. The germline V gene has CDR1 LNHDA and CDR2 SQIVND (reference sequence). The CDR3 loop spans 15 amino acids. CDR3 loop: CASSILQGGDTEAFF. For the CDR3, the DNA is TGTGCCAGTAGTATACTACAGGGTGGCGACACTGAAGCTTTCTTT.

This clone has just a few counts. The gene calls are TRBV15 and TRBJ2-3, with 9 bases that match TRBD2. The V gene end was trimmed by 0 bases and the J gene end by 1 base; junction bases not matched to a gene: 2. The CDR3 has 16 amino acids. Germline V gives CDR1 LNHNV, CDR2 YYDKDF (reference sequence). The CDR3 region is CATSRDRTSGTDTQYF. CDR3 bases: TGTGCCACCAGCAGAGATCGGACTAGCGGCACAGATACGCAGTATTTT.

This chain joins TRBV6-5 and TRBJ1-6; 9 nucleotides agree with TRBD1. The CDR3 sequence is 15 residues long. The junction had 8 bases not matched to a gene; V was cut back by 6 bases and J by 8 bases. Germline-derived CDR1 and CDR2 are MNHEY and SVGAGI. The CDR3 region is CASRSGTGHDSPLHF. The DNA for the CDR3 is TGTGCCAGCAGGTCCGGGACAGGGCATGATTCACCCCTCCACTTT.

This clone was picked up a small number of times. The CDR3 loop is CASTPGGAGSGELFF. The CDR3 DNA sequence: TGTGCCAGTACTCCTGGGGGCGCTGGGTCCGGGGAGCTGTTTTTT. V and J are TRBV7-2 and TRBJ2-2; maybe TRBD1 (6 bases). This CDR3 has 15 amino acids. Germline V gene data show CDR1 as SGHTA and CDR2 as FQGNSA. Deletions cut 9 bases from V and 6 bases from J, with 20 bases between. The whole variable domain, filled in from reference TRBV7-2 and TRBJ2-2, reads GAGVSQSPSNKVTEKGKDVELRCDPISGHTALYWYRQSLGQGLEFLIYFQGNSAPDKSGLPSDRFSAERTGGSVSTLTIQRTQQEDSAVYLCASTPGGAGSGELFFGEGSRLTVL.

This sequence joins TRBV7-2 and TRBJ2-7, with a weak D call TRBD2 (6 bases). Germline V CDR1 and CDR2: SGHTA, FQGNSA. This CDR3 is 16 amino acids long. V gave up 5 bases and J gave up 0 bases, with 17 bases separating them. The CDR3 here is CASSARPSVSSYEQYF. The CDR3 coding sequence is TGTGCCAGCAGCGCCCGCCCTAGCGTCAGCTCCTACGAGCAGTACTTC.

This clone was detected a few times. In the same sample, other DNA sequences code for this CDR3. V and J are TRBV6-5 and TRBJ2-3; 11 nucleotides agree with TRBD2. The trim removed 5 bases at V and 4 bases at J, leaving 5 bases unmatched. The CDR3 is 15 residues long. Germline V CDR1 and CDR2: MNHEY, SVGAGI. CDR3 region: CASSLTSGRPDTQYF. The CDR3 region has the DNA TGTGCCAGCAGTCTAACTAGCGGGAGACCAGATACGCAGTATTTT.

This chain uses TRBV4-1 with TRBJ2-1; the D gene is possibly TRBD2 (6 bases). Trimming removed 3 bases from V and 15 bases from J, with 15 bases in between. CDR1 is MGHRA and CDR2 is YSYEKL in the germline V gene. The CDR3 runs 12 residues. In nucleotides, the CDR3 is TGCGCCAGCAGCCAGGCCGGAGGGCCCCCGTTCTTC. Its protein product is CASSQAGGPPFF.

This clone has just one count. V and J are TRBV10-3 and TRBJ2-5; no clear D. Germline V gene sequence: CDR1 ENHRY, CDR2 SYGVKD. Trimming left V 2 bases short and J 1 base short, with 8 bases between. The CDR3 sequence is 14 residues long. DNA of the CDR3: TGTGCCATCAGTGAGGTCGGTTCCCAAGAGACCCAGTACTTC. It encodes CAISEVGSQETQYF.